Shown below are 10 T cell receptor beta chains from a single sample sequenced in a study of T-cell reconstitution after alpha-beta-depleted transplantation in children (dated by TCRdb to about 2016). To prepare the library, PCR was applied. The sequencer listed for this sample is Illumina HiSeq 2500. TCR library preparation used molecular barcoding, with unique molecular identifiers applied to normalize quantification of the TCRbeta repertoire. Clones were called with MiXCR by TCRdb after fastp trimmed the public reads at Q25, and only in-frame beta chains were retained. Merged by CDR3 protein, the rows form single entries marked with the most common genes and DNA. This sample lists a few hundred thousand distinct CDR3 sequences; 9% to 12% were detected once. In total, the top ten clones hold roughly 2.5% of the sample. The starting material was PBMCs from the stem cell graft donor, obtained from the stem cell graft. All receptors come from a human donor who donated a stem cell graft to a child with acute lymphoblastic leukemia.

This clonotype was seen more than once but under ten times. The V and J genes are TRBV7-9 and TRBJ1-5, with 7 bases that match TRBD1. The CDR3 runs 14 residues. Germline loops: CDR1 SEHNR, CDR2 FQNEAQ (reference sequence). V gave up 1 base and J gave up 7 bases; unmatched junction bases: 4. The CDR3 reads CASSLGQGEQPQHF. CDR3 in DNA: TGTGCCAGCAGCTTAGGACAGGGCGAGCAGCCCCAGCATTTT.

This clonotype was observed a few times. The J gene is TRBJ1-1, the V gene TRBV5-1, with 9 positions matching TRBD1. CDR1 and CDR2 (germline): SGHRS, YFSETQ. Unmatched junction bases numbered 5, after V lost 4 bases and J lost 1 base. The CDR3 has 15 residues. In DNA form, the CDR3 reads TGCGCCAGCAGCAACACAGGGGGCCCGAACACTGAAGCTTTCTTT. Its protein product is CASSNTGGPNTEAFF.

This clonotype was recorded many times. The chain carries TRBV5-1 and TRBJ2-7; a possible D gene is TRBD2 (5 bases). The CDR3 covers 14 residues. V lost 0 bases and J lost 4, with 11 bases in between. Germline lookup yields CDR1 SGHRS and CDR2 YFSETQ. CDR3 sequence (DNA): TGCGCCAGCAGCTTGGGACTATGGACTTACGAGCAGTACTTC. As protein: CASSLGLWTYEQYF.

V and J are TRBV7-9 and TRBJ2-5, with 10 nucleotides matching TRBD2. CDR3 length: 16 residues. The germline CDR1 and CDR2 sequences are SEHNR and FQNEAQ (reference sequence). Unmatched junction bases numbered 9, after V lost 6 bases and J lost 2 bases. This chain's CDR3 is CASRPKPGLAQETQYF. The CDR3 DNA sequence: TGTGCCAGCAGGCCAAAGCCGGGACTAGCGCAAGAGACCCAGTACTTC.

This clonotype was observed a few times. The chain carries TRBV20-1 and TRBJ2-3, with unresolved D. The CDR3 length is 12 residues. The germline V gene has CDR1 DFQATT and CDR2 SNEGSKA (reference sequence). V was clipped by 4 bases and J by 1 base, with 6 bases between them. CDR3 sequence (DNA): TGCAGTGCTATCCATGGCACAGATACGCAGTATTTT. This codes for CSAIHGTDTQYF.

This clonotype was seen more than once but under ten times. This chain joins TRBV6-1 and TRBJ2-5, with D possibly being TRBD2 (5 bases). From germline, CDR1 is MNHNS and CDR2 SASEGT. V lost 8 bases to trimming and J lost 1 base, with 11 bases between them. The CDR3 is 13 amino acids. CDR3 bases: TGTGCCAGCCTATCCCGGGGCCAAGAGACCCAGTACTTC. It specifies CASLSRGQETQYF.

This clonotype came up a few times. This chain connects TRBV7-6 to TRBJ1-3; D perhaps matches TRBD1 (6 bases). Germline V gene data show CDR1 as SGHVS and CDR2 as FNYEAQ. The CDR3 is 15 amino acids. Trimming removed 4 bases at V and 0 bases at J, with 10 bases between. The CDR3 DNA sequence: TGTGCCAGCAGCTCAATGGACAGCTCTGGAAACACCATATATTTT. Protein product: CASSSMDSSGNTIYF.

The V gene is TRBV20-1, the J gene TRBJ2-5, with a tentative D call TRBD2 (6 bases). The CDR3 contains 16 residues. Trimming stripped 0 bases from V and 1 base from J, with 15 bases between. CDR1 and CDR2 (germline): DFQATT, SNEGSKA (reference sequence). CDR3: CSARELGGVGQETQYF. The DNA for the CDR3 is TGCAGTGCTAGAGAACTCGGGGGTGTTGGCCAAGAGACCCAGTACTTC.

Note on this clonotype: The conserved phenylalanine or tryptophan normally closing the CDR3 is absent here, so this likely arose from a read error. The CDR3 DNA is TGTGCCAGCGGGGGGGGGCGACCCTCGTCAAGCACTGAAGCTTTCCTT. Its translation: CASGGGRPSSSTEAFL. V is TRBV28 and J is TRBJ1-1; D possibly corresponds to TRBD1 (6 bases). CDR1 and CDR2 (germline): MDHEN, SYDVKM. Trimming shortened V by 8 bases and J by 4 bases, and 23 bases separated the two germline ends. CDR3 length equals 16 residues.

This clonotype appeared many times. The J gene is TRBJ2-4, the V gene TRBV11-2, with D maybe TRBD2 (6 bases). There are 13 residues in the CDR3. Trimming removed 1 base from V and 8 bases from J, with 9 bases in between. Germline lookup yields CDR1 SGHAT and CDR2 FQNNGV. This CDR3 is CASSLGLGDIQYF. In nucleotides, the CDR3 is TGTGCCAGCAGCTTAGGACTAGGTGACATTCAGTACTTC.